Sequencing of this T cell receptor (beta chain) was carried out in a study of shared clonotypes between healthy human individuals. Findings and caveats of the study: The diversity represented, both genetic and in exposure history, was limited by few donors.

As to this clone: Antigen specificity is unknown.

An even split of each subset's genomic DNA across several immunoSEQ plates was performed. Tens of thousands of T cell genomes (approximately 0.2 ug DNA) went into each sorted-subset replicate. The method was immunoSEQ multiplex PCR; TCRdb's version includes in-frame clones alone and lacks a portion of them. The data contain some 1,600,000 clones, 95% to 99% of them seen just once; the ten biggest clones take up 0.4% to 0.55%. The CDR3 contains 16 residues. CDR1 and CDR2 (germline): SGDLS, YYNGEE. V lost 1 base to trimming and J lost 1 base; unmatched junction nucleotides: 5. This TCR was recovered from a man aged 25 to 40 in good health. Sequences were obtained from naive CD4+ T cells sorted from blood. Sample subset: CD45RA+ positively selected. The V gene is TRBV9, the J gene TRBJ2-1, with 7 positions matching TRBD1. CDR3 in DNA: TGTGCCAGCAGCGTATGGCGGACAGGATCCTACAATGAGCAGTTCTTC. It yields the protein CASSVWRTGSYNEQFF.